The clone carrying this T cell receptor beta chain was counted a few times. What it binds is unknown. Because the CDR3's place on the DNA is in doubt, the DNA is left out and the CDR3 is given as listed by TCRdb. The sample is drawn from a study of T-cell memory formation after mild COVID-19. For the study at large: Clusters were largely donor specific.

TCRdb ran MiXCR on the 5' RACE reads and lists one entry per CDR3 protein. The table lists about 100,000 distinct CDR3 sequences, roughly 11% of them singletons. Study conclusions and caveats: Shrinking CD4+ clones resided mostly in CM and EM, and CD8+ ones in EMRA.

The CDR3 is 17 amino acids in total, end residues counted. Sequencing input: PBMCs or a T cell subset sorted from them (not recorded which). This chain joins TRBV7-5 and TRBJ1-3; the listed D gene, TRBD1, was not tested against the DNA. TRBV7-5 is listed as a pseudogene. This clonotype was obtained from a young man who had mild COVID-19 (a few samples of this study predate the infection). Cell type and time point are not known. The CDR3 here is CISVPEAYRGDENTIYF.